This TCR beta chain was profiled in a study of T cell responses to AZD1222 COVID-19 vaccine. Study as a whole: It was second doses at about 4 or about 12 weeks that were pooled.

To note about this clone: Its antigen is as yet unknown.

The protocol was immunoSEQ multiplex PCR, while the TCRdb copy is restricted to in-frame clones and leaves out a portion. The profile covers approximately 100,000 clones, with just over 90% appearing a single time and roughly 1.4% taken by the ten largest. Study-wide findings and caveats: Close to half of all spike-specific TCRs reportedly target regions of the variants that are unmutated. Two AZD1222 administrations were followed by greater Spike-specific TCR breadth and depth. Among those given AZD1222, only six were seropositive at baseline.

The material sequenced was peripheral blood, taken on day 0 of AZD1222 vaccination. The receptor was isolated from an adult in good health.

The CDR3 sequence: CASTTMGGQSIYEQYF. Written as DNA, the CDR3 is TGTGCCAGCACGACTATGGGGGGACAGAGTATCTACGAGCAGTACTTC. The gene calls are TRBV28 and TRBJ2-7, with D tentatively TRBD1 (7 bases). Germline assignment: CDR1 MDHEN and CDR2 SYDVKM. This CDR3 has 16 residues. The V end lost 7 bases, the J end lost 3 bases, and 22 bases lay between the germline ends.